The source of this T cell receptor (beta chain) is a study of T-cell memory formation after mild COVID-19. TCRdb reprocessed the 5' RACE reads with MiXCR, giving one entry per CDR3 protein. The sample lists hundreds of thousands of distinct CDR3 sequences; approximately 15% were seen once. There are 11 residues in the CDR3. Germline V lookup: CDR1 GTSNPN, CDR2 SVGIG (reference sequence). The sequence was collected from an adult woman who had mild COVID-19 (a few samples of this study predate the infection). Cell type and time point are not known. Source material: PBMCs or a T cell subset sorted from them (not recorded which). This chain links TRBV30 with TRBJ2-4; possible D gene TRBD1, 6 bases. In nucleotides, the CDR3 is TGTGCGGGAACGGGACAATACATTCAGTACTTC. Protein: CAGTGQYIQYF.